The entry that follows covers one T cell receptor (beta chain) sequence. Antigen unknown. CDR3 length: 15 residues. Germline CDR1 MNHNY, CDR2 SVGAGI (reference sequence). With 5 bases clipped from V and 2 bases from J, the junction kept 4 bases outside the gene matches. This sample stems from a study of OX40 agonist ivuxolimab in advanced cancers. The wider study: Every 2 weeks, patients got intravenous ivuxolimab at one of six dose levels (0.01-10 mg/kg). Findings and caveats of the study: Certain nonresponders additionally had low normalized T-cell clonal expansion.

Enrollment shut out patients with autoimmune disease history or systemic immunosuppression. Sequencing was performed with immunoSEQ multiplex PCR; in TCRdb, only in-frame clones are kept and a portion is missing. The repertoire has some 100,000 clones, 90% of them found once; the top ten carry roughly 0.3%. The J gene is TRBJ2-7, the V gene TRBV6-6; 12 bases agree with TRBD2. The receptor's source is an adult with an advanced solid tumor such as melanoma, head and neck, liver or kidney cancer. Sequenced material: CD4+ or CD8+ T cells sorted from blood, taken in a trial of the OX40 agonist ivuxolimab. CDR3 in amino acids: CASSRLAGEAYEQYF. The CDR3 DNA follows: TGTGCCAGCAGTCGACTAGCGGGAGAAGCCTACGAGCAGTACTTC.